The rows below give T cell receptor beta chains drawn from one sample of a study of CD8 T cells in acute hepatitis C reinfection. Here immunoSEQ multiplex PCR was the method, and the copy in TCRdb shows in-frame clones only, minus some. The sample gives approximately 40,000 clones, 75% to 90% of which show up once; roughly 9.8% is in the top ten. Sequencing was performed on naive CD8+ T cells from PBMCs. Receptor source: a woman aged 18-35 years who spontaneously cleared hepatitis C infection. CDR3s include the opening cysteine and the closing phenylalanine or tryptophan. The order of the fields is V gene, D gene, CDR3 protein. A D gene is named only where the DNA matches it firmly.

v_call: TRBV27
d_call: TRBD1
cdr3_aa: CASSWGTDYEQYF

v_call: TRBV6-5
d_call: NA
cdr3_aa: CASCRPIPKYSPLHF

v_call: TRBV6-1
d_call: TRBD2
cdr3_aa: CASSGGIVGGEGLETQYF

v_call: TRBV27
d_call: TRBD2
cdr3_aa: CASKAGVSTGELFF

v_call: TRBV5-4
d_call: NA
cdr3_aa: CASSGGWAPGDLYNEQFF

v_call: TRBV7-3
d_call: NA
cdr3_aa: CASSLGGSPDTQYF

v_call: TRBV5-1
d_call: TRBD2
cdr3_aa: CASSYLPGGQETQYF

v_call: TRBV7-9
d_call: NA
cdr3_aa: CASSLDETQYF

v_call: TRBV7-7
d_call: TRBD1
cdr3_aa: CASSTIPGQGNEQFF

v_call: TRBV9
d_call: NA
cdr3_aa: CASSVASVHGNTEAFF

v_call: TRBV27
d_call: TRBD2
cdr3_aa: CASSLTGLAGGPYYEQFF

v_call: TRBV5-5
d_call: TRBD2
cdr3_aa: CASSLDEEWGRDEQFF

v_call: TRBV7-8
d_call: NA
cdr3_aa: CASRRQNDNNEQFF

v_call: TRBV14
d_call: TRBD2
cdr3_aa: CASSQEGGKGLAPYNEQFF

v_call: TRBV10-3
d_call: TRBD2
cdr3_aa: CAISESGGRASYEQYF

v_call: TRBV27
d_call: NA
cdr3_aa: CASSLSTGEQFF

v_call: TRBV2
d_call: NA
cdr3_aa: CASRENLAKNIQYF

v_call: TRBV6-1
d_call: NA
cdr3_aa: CASSKGISDSTDAQYF

v_call: TRBV7-7
d_call: TRBD1
cdr3_aa: CASSLGTGSSYNEQFF

v_call: TRBV6-1
d_call: NA
cdr3_aa: CASSEEDSSYNEQFF

v_call: TRBV7-6
d_call: TRBD2
cdr3_aa: CASSLADAGGLTDTQYF

v_call: TRBV27
d_call: NA
cdr3_aa: CASSLDSDYGYTF

v_call: TRBV9
d_call: NA
cdr3_aa: CASSVFGTGELFF

v_call: TRBV7-9
d_call: NA
cdr3_aa: CASSLARRGAQPPWGYTF

v_call: TRBV9
d_call: NA
cdr3_aa: CASSTAAGALVAFF

v_call: TRBV13
d_call: NA
cdr3_aa: CASSVLKGGWVSGNTIYF

v_call: TRBV29-1
d_call: NA
cdr3_aa: CSVRGGLQETQYF

v_call: TRBV7-2
d_call: NA
cdr3_aa: CASSSWNEQFF

v_call: TRBV4-2
d_call: TRBD2
cdr3_aa: CASSQESLAGTHNEQFF

v_call: TRBV9
d_call: TRBD1
cdr3_aa: CASSTHSGQGAYTGELFF

v_call: TRBV5-4
d_call: NA
cdr3_aa: CASSRTDPNEKLFF

v_call: TRBV18
d_call: TRBD2
cdr3_aa: CASSYPGLAGDETQYF

v_call: TRBV27
d_call: NA
cdr3_aa: CASSPPPLTEQFF

v_call: TRBV6-1
d_call: TRBD1
cdr3_aa: CASSDGTGSILYEQYF

v_call: TRBV11-2
d_call: NA
cdr3_aa: CASRAHIRGRTINEQFF

v_call: TRBV15
d_call: NA
cdr3_aa: CATSGARFDGNQPQHF

v_call: TRBV7-9
d_call: NA
cdr3_aa: CASTVGWGLSTDTQYF

v_call: TRBV7-9
d_call: NA
cdr3_aa: CASSLETSRYNEQFF

v_call: TRBV27
d_call: TRBD2
cdr3_aa: CASSSGGGRVEQFF